This T cell receptor beta chain was observed in a study of blood T cell repertoires in COVID-19. How the authors handled the data: Amplifying reference gene primers gave estimates of nucleated cell counts. Sequencing was performed with immunoSEQ multiplex PCR; in TCRdb, only in-frame clones are kept and a portion is missing. The V and J calls and clone size were taken over from that table, and D and trimming were inferred from the DNA. There are tens of thousands of clones in the sample; around 80% occur only once, and 20% lies in the top ten. Looked up from germline, CDR1 is MNHEY and CDR2 is SMNVEV (reference sequence). The CDR3 has 15 residues. Deletions cut 4 bases from V and 4 bases from J, with 11 bases between.

The sample comprised peripheral blood. This receptor was identified in an elderly woman with active or convalescent COVID-19. The chain recombines TRBV27 with TRBJ1-6; maybe TRBD1 (6 bases). Written as DNA, the CDR3 is TGTGCCAGCAGTTCAGGACAGTGGTATAATTCACCCCTCCACTTT. Translating it yields CASSSGQWYNSPLHF.